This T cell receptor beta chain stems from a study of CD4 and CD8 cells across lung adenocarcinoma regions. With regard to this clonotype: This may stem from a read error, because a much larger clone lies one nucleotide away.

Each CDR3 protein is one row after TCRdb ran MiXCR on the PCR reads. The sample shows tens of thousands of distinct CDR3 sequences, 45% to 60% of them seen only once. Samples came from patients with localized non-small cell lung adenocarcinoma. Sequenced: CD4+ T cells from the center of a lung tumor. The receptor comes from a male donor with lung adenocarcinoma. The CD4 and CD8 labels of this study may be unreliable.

The CDR3 nucleotides read TGTGCCAGCAGCCACACCCGGGGGGCAGATGAGCAGTACTTC. Amino acid sequence: CASSHTRGADEQYF. The chain joins TRBV6-1 to TRBJ2-5, with a tentative D call TRBD2 (7 bases). The CDR3 has 14 amino acids. Trimming stripped 6 bases from V and 11 bases from J, with 22 bases between. Looked up from germline, CDR1 is MNHNS and CDR2 is SASEGT.